The 2 T cell receptor beta chains below were found in one sample sequenced in a study of CD8 T cells in ankylosing spondylitis. Via MiXCR, TCRdb re-called the 5' RACE reads, giving one row per CDR3 protein. The sample has about 350,000 distinct CDR3 sequences, roughly 22% seen once; the top ten hold around 14%. The material sequenced was blood, either unsorted or a sorted T cell fraction (not recorded which). These receptors were obtained from a male donor with ankylosing spondylitis or in good health (not recorded which).

The chain joins TRBV20-1 to TRBJ2-7, with D unclear. The CDR3 has 15 amino acids. Trimming took 1 base from V and 1 from J, leaving 14 bases between them. CDR1 is DFQATT and CDR2 is SNEGSKA in the germline V gene (reference sequence). CDR3 coding DNA: TGCAGTGCTAGAGTAGGACGATCCTATTCCTACGAGCAGTACTTC. Translating gives CSARVGRSYSYEQYF.

Only a few counts were recorded for this clonotype. The chain recombines TRBV20-1 with TRBJ2-7; D gene ambiguous. Germline CDR1 is DFQATT and CDR2 is SNEGSKA (reference sequence). V dropped 3 bases and J dropped 0 bases, with 15 bases sitting between them. The CDR3 is made up of 15 amino acids. CDR3: CSASRRLSFSYEQYF. CDR3 nucleotides: TGCAGTGCTAGCCGAAGGCTCTCATTCTCCTACGAGCAGTACTTC.